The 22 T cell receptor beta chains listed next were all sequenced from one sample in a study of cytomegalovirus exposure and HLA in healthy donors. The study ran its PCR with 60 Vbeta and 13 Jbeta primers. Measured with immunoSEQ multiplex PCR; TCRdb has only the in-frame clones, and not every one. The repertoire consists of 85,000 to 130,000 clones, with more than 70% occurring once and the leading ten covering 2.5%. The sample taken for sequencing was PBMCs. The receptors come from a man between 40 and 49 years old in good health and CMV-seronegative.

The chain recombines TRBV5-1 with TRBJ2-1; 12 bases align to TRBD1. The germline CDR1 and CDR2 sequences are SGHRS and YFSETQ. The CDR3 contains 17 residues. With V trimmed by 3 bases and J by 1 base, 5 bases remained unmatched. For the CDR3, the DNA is TGCGCCAGCAGCTCCGGGACAGGGGGCGCGTCCTACAATGAGCAGTTCTTC. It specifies CASSSGTGGASYNEQFF.

The CDR3 reads CAISESGGANYGYTF. As DNA, the CDR3 is TGTGCCATCAGTGAGTCGGGGGGAGCTAACTATGGCTACACCTTC. The chain recombines TRBV10-3 with TRBJ1-2, with D tentatively TRBD1 (5 bases). The CDR3 is 15 amino acids. Germline CDR1 is ENHRY and CDR2 is SYGVKD. V was cut by 0 bases and J by 0 bases, with 8 bases left in between.

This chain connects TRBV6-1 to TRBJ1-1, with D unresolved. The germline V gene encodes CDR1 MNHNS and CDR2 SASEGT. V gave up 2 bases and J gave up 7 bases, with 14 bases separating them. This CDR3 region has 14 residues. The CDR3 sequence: CASSEQAEMGEAFF. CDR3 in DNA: TGTGCCAGCAGTGAACAGGCAGAGATGGGTGAAGCTTTCTTT.

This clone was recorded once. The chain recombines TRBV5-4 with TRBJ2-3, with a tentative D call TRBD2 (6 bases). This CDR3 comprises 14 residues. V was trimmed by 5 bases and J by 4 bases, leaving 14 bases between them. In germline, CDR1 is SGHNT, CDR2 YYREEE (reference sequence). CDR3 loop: CASRVEGPADTQYF. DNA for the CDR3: TGTGCCAGCAGGGTGGAGGGGCCGGCAGATACGCAGTATTTT. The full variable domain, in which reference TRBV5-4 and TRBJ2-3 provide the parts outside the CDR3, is ETGVTQSPTHLIKTRGQQVTLRCSSQSGHNTVSWYQQALGQGPQFIFQYYREEENGRGNFPPRFSGLQFPNYSSELNVNALELDDSALYLCASRVEGPADTQYFGPGTRLTVL.

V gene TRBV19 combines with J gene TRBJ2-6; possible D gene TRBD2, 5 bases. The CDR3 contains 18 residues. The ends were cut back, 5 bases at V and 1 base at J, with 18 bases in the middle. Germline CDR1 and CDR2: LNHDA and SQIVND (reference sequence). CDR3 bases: TGTGCCAGTAGTGTTACTAGGGTCTTAGCTTCTGGGGCCAACGTCCTGACTTTC. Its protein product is CASSVTRVLASGANVLTF. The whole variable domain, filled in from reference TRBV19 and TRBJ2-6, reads DGGITQSPKYLFRKEGQNVTLSCEQNLNHDAMYWYRQDPGQGLRLIYYSQIVNDFQKGDIAEGYSVSREKKESFPLTVTSAQKNPTAFYLCASSVTRVLASGANVLTFGAGSRLTVL.

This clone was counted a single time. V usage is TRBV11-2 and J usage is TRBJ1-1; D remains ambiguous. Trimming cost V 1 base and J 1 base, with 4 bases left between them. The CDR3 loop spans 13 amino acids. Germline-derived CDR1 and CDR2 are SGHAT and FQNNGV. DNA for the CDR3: TGTGCCAGCAGCTTAGCAGAGAACACTGAAGCTTTCTTT. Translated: CASSLAENTEAFF.

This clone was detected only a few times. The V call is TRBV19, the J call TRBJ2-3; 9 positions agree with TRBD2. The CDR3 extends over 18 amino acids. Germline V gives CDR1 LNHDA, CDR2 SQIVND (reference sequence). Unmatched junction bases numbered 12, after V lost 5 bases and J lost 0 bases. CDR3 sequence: CASSGGLAGSPSTDTQYF. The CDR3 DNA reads TGTGCCAGTAGTGGGGGACTAGCAGGATCCCCTAGCACAGATACGCAGTATTTT.

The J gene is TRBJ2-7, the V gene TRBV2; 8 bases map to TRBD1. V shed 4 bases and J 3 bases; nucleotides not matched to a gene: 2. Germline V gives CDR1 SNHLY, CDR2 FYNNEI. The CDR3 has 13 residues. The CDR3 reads CASSGTGFYEQYF. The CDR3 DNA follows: TGTGCCAGCAGTGGGACAGGGTTCTACGAGCAGTACTTC. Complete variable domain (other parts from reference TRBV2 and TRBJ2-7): EPEVTQTPSHQVTQMGQEVILRCVPISNHLYFYWYRQILGQKVEFLVSFYNNEISEKSEIFDDQFSVERPDGSNFTLKIRSTKLEDSAMYFCASSGTGFYEQYFGPGTRLTVT.

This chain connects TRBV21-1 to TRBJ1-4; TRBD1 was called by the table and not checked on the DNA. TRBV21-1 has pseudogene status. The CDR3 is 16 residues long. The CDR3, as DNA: TGTGCCAGCAGCAAAGGGAGGGGACAGGGTAATGAAAAACTGTTTTTT. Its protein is CASSKGRGQGNEKLFF.

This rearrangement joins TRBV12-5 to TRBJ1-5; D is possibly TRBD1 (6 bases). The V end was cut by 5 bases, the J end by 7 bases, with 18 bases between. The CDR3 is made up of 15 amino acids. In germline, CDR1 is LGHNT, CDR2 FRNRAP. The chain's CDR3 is CASGTGQNPMQPQHF. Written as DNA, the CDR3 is TGTGCTAGTGGTACGGGACAAAACCCTATGCAGCCCCAGCATTTT.

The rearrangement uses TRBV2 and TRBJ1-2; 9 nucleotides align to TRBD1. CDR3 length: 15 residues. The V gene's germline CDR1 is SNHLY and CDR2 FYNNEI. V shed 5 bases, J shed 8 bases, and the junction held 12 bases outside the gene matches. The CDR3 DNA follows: TGTGCCAGCAGTCCCTCCGGGACAGGGCGGGACGGCTACACCTTC. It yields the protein CASSPSGTGRDGYTF.

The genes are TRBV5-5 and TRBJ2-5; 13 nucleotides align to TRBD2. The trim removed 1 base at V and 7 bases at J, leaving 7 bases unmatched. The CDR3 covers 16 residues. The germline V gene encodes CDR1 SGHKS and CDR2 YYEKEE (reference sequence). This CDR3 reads CASSLILAGGATTQYF. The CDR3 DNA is TGTGCCAGCAGCTTGATACTAGCGGGGGGGGCCACGACCCAGTACTTC. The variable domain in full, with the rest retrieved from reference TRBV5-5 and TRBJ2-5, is DAGVTQSPTHLIKTRGQQVTLRCSPISGHKSVSWYQQVLGQGPQFIFQYYEKEERGRGNFPDRFSARQFPNYSSELNVNALLLGDSALYLCASSLILAGGATTQYFGPGTRLLVL.

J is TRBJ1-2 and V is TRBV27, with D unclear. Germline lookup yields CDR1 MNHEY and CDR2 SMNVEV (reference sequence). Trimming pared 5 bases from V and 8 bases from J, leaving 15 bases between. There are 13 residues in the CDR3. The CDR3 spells CASSALPGIGYTF. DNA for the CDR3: TGTGCCAGCAGTGCCCTGCCGGGGATCGGCTACACCTTC.

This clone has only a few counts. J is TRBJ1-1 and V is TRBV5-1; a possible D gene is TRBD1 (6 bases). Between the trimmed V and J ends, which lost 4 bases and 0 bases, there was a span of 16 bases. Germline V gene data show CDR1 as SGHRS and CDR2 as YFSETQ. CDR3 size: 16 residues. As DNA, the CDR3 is TGCGCCAGCAGCCCGGGGGGCTATCGGATGAACACTGAAGCTTTCTTT. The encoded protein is CASSPGGYRMNTEAFF.

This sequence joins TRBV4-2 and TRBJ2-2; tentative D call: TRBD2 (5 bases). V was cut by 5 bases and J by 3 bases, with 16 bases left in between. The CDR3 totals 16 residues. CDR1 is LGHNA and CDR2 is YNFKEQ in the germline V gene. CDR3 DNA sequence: TGTGCCAGCAGCTCCGGGGATGGGCTGGACACCGGGGAGCTGTTTTTT. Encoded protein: CASSSGDGLDTGELFF.

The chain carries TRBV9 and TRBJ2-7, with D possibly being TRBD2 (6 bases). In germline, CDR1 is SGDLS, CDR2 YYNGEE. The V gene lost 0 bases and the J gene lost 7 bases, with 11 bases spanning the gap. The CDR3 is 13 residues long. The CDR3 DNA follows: TGTGCCAGCAGCGTAGTTTCAGGAGGGGAGCAGTACTTC. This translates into CASSVVSGGEQYF.

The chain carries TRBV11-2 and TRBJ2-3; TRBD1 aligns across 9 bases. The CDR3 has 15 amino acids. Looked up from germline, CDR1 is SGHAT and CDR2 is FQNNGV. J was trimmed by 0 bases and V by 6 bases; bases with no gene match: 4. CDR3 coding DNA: TGTGCCAGCAGGGGGACAGGGAGGAGCACAGATACGCAGTATTTT. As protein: CASRGTGRSTDTQYF.

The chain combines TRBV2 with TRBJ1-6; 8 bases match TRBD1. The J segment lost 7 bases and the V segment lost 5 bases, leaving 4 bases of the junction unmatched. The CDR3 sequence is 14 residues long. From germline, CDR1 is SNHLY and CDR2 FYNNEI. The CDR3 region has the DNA TGTGCCAGCAGTCGGGACAGGAGGAATTCACCCCTCCACTTT. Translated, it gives CASSRDRRNSPLHF. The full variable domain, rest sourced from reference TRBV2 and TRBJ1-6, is EPEVTQTPSHQVTQMGQEVILRCVPISNHLYFYWYRQILGQKVEFLVSFYNNEISEKSEIFDDQFSVERPDGSNFTLKIRSTKLEDSAMYFCASSRDRRNSPLHFGNGTRLTVT.

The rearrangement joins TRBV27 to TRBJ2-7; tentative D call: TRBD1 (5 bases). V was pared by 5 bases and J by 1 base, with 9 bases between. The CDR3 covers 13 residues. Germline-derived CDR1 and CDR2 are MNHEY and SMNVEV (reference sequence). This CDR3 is CASSPQASYEQYF. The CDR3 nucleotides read TGTGCCAGCAGTCCACAGGCTTCCTACGAGCAGTACTTC.

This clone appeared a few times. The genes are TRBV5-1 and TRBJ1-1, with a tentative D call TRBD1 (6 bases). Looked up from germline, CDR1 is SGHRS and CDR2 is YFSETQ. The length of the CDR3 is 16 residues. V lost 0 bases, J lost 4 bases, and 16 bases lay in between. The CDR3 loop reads CASSLGSGAWGTEAFF. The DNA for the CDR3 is TGCGCCAGCAGCTTGGGGTCAGGGGCGTGGGGCACTGAAGCTTTCTTT.

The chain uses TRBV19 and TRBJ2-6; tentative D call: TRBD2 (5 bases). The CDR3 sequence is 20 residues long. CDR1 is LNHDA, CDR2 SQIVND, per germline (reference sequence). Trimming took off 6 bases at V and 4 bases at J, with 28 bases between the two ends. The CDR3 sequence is CASSLTYRTGIYSGANVLTF. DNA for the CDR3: TGTGCCAGTAGCCTTACGTACCGGACCGGGATTTATTCCGGGGCCAACGTCCTGACTTTC.

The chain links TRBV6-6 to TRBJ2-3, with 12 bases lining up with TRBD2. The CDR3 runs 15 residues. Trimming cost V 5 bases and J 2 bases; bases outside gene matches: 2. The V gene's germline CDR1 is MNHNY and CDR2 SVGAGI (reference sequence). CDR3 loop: CASSLAGGVTDTQYF. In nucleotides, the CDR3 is TGTGCCAGCAGTCTAGCGGGGGGGGTCACAGATACGCAGTATTTT.